This T cell receptor (beta chain) is from a study of neurological immune-mediated disorders. Findings and limits, study-wide: TCR-beta repertoires seemed private in all groups, with no expanded CDR3 amino acid sequences shared.

The CDR3 extends over 13 amino acids. V was pared by 0 bases and J by 3 bases, with 8 bases between. The germline V gene encodes CDR1 DFQATT and CDR2 SNEGSKA (reference sequence). 5'RACE with 10-nucleotide random UMIs produced the cDNA. Via MiXCR, TCRdb re-called the 5' RACE reads, giving one row per CDR3 protein. In the table there are some 20,000 distinct CDR3 sequences, 14% of which are singletons. The sorted libraries were prepared using about a million CD4+ or CD8+ T cells that had themselves been sorted. This clonotype was counted ten times or more. The target antigen is unknown. V gene TRBV20-1 combines with J gene TRBJ1-2; D is unresolved. Sequencing was carried out using CD4+ T cells from blood. The clonotype was recovered from a woman aged 55-69 years with HTLV-1-associated myelopathy (HAM/TSP). CDR3 DNA sequence: TGCAGTGCTAGAGAGGAGGTTGACTATGGCTACACCTTC. Translating gives CSAREEVDYGYTF.